Presented here are 28 T cell receptor beta chains from one specimen sequenced in a study of spatial heterogeneity in lung cancer. These receptors' antigens are unknown. TCRdb fed the 5' RACE reads into MiXCR, producing one record per CDR3 protein. The sample holds about 1,500 distinct CDR3 sequences, under 13% seen once. Overall study findings and caveats: Expanded alpha and beta TCR counts within tumors tracked tumor mutation counts.

Sample time point: sample taken at primary tumor resection. This material consisted of lung tumor tissue, taken at surgery. The receptors come from a female donor with early-stage non-small cell lung cancer.

By its share, this clonotype is medium-sized. In a library made to pick up alpha chains, this beta chain is a stray read with a size that means little. CDR3 in DNA: TGTGCCAGCAGTGTGGGGACAGGGCTTAGCACAGATACGCAGTATTTT. Translated, it gives CASSVGTGLSTDTQYF. The V call is TRBV6-1, the J call TRBJ2-3, with 9 bases lining up with TRBD1. V was pared by 4 bases and J by 0 bases, with 5 bases of the junction left unmatched. The CDR3 consists of 16 residues. CDR1 MNHNS and CDR2 SASEGT come from the germline V gene.

This clonotype rates as large. Being off target in a library aimed at alpha chains, this beta chain has a size of little meaning. V gene TRBV20-1 combines with J gene TRBJ2-3; TRBD1 agrees at 8 bases. The CDR3 runs 14 residues. The junction had 10 bases not matched to a gene; V was cut back by 6 bases and J by 5 bases. Germline assignment: CDR1 DFQATT and CDR2 SNEGSKA (reference sequence). CDR3 sequence: CSAHGQGLRDTQYF. CDR3 in DNA: TGCAGTGCCCACGGACAGGGTTTGCGAGATACGCAGTATTTT.

This clonotype counts as medium-sized. The library was prepared for alpha chains; this beta chain is a stray read, so its frequency means little. The J gene is TRBJ1-2, the V gene TRBV20-1, with D hard to call. V gave up 3 bases and J gave up 5 bases, with 10 bases separating them. Germline V gene data show CDR1 as DFQATT and CDR2 as SNEGSKA (reference sequence). This CDR3 region has 12 residues. Here the CDR3 DNA reads TGCAGTGCTAGCGGTGGGTGGTATGGCTACACCTTC. This translates into CSASGGWYGYTF.

This clonotype is categorized as medium-sized. This beta chain is a stray sequence in a library constructed for alpha chains; its clone size is not meaningful. The genes are TRBV12-3 or TRBV12-4 and TRBJ2-1; 8 bases are a match to TRBD1. Trimming cost V 3 bases and J 5 bases; bases outside gene matches: 3. The CDR3 extends over 14 amino acids. CDR3 loop: CASSFRTGHNEQFF. The CDR3 nucleotides read TGTGCCAGCAGTTTTAGGACAGGGCACAATGAGCAGTTCTTC.

As concerns this clonotype: This beta chain is a stray sequence in a library constructed for alpha chains; its clone size is not meaningful. V and J are TRBV29-1 and TRBJ2-7; a possible D gene is TRBD1 (6 bases). The CDR3 is made up of 14 amino acids. V was pared by 4 bases and J by 4 bases, with 17 bases between. Looked up from germline, CDR1 is SQVTM and CDR2 is ANQGSEA. The CDR3 loop is CSVGGAGERYEQYF. As DNA, the CDR3 is TGCAGCGTTGGCGGTGCAGGGGAGCGTTACGAGCAGTACTTC.

This clonotype was seen ten or more times. The library was prepared for alpha chains; this beta chain is a stray read, so its frequency means little. The V and J genes are TRBV9 and TRBJ2-1; maybe TRBD1 (5 bases). The germline V gene has CDR1 SGDLS and CDR2 YYNGEE. This CDR3 spans 15 amino acids. V lost 2 bases and J 0 bases, leaving 9 bases between the germline ends. The DNA of the CDR3 is TGTGCCAGCAGCGTTACAGGTCTCTCCTACAATGAGCAGTTCTTC. Protein sequence: CASSVTGLSYNEQFF.

By sample share, this clonotype is medium-sized. This beta chain came through as a stray read in a library set up for alpha chains, and its size says little. The chain recombines TRBV29-1 with TRBJ2-7; D is possibly TRBD2 (6 bases). This CDR3 region has 16 residues. V lost 6 bases, J lost 1 base, and 22 bases lay in between. Per the germline V gene, CDR1 is SQVTM and CDR2 is ANQGSEA. The DNA for the CDR3 is TGCAGCGTCCAGGGATGGAGGACCGGGAGTTCCTACGAGCAGTACTTC. Encoded protein: CSVQGWRTGSSYEQYF.

With respect to this clonotype: Because this beta chain is a stray read in a library intended to capture alpha chains, its abundance should not be given much weight. The chain uses TRBV7-9 and TRBJ1-5, with TRBD1 matching over 9 bases. The germline V gene encodes CDR1 SEHNR and CDR2 FQNEAQ (reference sequence). The CDR3 spans 14 residues. The trim removed 5 bases at V and 5 bases at J, leaving 4 bases unmatched. CDR3 in amino acids: CASSIQGADQPQHF. For the CDR3, the DNA is TGTGCCAGCAGCATACAGGGGGCAGATCAGCCCCAGCATTTT.

This clonotype is judged medium-sized. The size of this beta chain means little, since it is a stray read in a library made for alpha chains. The rearrangement links TRBV3-1 to TRBJ2-1; possible D gene TRBD2, 6 bases. The V end lost 3 bases, the J end lost 3 bases, and 12 bases lay between the germline ends. The CDR3 covers 15 residues. Germline V gives CDR1 LGHDT, CDR2 YNNKEL (reference sequence). CDR3 DNA sequence: TGTGCCAGCAGCCAGGCCGGGACTTACTACAATGAGCAGTTCTTC. Translating gives CASSQAGTYYNEQFF.

This clonotype rates as medium-sized. The library was built for alpha chains, so this beta chain is an off-target read and its size means little. The chain couples TRBV5-1 to TRBJ2-2; D is uncertain. The CDR3 consists of 17 residues. Per germline, CDR1 SGHRS and CDR2 YFSETQ. V shed 4 bases and J shed 1 base, with 17 bases lying between them. The CDR3 spells CASSQKVAALNTGELFF. CDR3 nucleotide sequence: TGCGCCAGCAGCCAGAAGGTCGCAGCTCTGAACACCGGGGAGCTGTTTTTT.

This clonotype occurred a few times. Because the library targeted alpha chains, this beta chain is an off-target read whose size means little. The genes are TRBV5-4 and TRBJ2-3, with a possible D match to TRBD2 (6 bases). The CDR3 is 16 residues long. V was trimmed by 0 bases and J by 0 bases, leaving 11 bases between them. CDR1 SGHNT and CDR2 YYREEE come from the germline V gene (reference sequence). The CDR3 nucleotides read TGTGCCAGCAGCTTGGGGGGAGGCCTTAGCACAGATACGCAGTATTTT. It is translated as CASSLGGGLSTDTQYF.

Points on this clonotype: This beta chain is an off-target read within a library intended for alpha chains, so its frequency means little. The rearrangement uses TRBV6-5 and TRBJ2-5; possible D gene TRBD1, 5 bases. CDR1 and CDR2 from the germline V gene are MNHEY and SVGAGI. Trimming took 3 bases from V and 5 from J, leaving 10 bases between them. CDR3 length: 13 residues. The CDR3 spells CASSYQGLETQYF. In DNA form, the CDR3 reads TGTGCCAGCAGTTATCAGGGTCTGGAGACCCAGTACTTC.

In regard to this clonotype: This beta chain came through as a stray read in a library set up for alpha chains, and its size says little. V gene TRBV4-2 combines with J gene TRBJ2-5; 8 nucleotides line up with TRBD2. The CDR3 covers 16 residues. Germline V lookup: CDR1 LGHNA, CDR2 YNFKEQ. The J segment lost 3 bases and the V segment lost 1 base, leaving 7 bases of the junction unmatched. This chain's CDR3 is CASSQGNSGMEETQYF. Written as DNA, the CDR3 is TGTGCCAGCAGCCAAGGCAATAGCGGGATGGAAGAGACCCAGTACTTC.

This clonotype was counted only a few times. A library made for alpha chains picked up this beta chain off target, so its size means little. The V and J genes are TRBV29-1 and TRBJ2-5; D call uncertain. The V and J ends lost 8 bases and 1 base respectively, with 8 bases between them. The CDR3 has 11 amino acids. Germline assignment: CDR1 SQVTM and CDR2 ANQGSEA. CDR3 in DNA: TGCAGCCCTCGGATCCAAGAGACCCAGTACTTC. It yields the protein CSPRIQETQYF.

Comments on this clonotype: This beta chain came through as a stray read in a library set up for alpha chains, and its size says little. The gene calls are TRBV2 and TRBJ2-7; 11 bases fit TRBD2. Germline V gene sequence: CDR1 SNHLY, CDR2 FYNNEI. CDR3 size: 17 residues. J gave up 3 bases and V 3 bases, and 10 bases lay outside the gene matches. The CDR3 is CASSEKLAGAFGYEQYF. The CDR3, as DNA: TGTGCCAGCAGTGAGAAACTAGCGGGAGCGTTTGGCTACGAGCAGTACTTC.

This clonotype is large (0.1 to 1%) by share. This beta chain is off target for a library built for alpha chains, so its abundance means little. The V call is TRBV27, the J call TRBJ2-1, with D hard to call. V was shortened by 4 bases and J by 12 bases, with 13 bases between the two germline ends. This CDR3 has 12 residues. The germline V gene encodes CDR1 MNHEY and CDR2 SMNVEV (reference sequence). The CDR3 region is CASSSDMLGQFF. Written as DNA, the CDR3 is TGTGCCAGCAGTTCAGACATGTTAGGGCAGTTCTTC.

This clonotype is large (0.1 to 1%) by share. A library prepared for alpha chains yielded this beta chain as an off-target read; its size is of little meaning. The chain couples TRBV7-2 to TRBJ2-5; no clear D. Trimming shortened V by 6 bases and J by 4 bases, and 6 bases separated the two germline ends. CDR1 is SGHTA, CDR2 FQGNSA, per germline. The CDR3 extends over 11 amino acids. CDR3 amino acids: CASSIRETQYF. CDR3 nucleotides: TGTGCCAGCAGTATCCGAGAGACCCAGTACTTC.

This clonotype counts as medium-sized. This beta chain turned up in a library designed for alpha chains; as an off-target read, its abundance says little. This sequence joins TRBV20-1 and TRBJ2-3, with a possible D match to TRBD2 (6 bases). CDR3 size: 15 residues. The V end lost 1 base, the J end lost 1 base, and 12 bases lay between the germline ends. Germline CDR1 and CDR2: DFQATT and SNEGSKA (reference sequence). The DNA of the CDR3 is TGCAGTGCTAGAGTTGGGAGGAGTGGCACAGATACGCAGTATTTT. Its protein is CSARVGRSGTDTQYF.

By share, this clonotype counts as large. This beta chain is off target for a library built for alpha chains, so its abundance means little. The rearrangement joins TRBV4-3 to TRBJ2-1; 10 bases align to TRBD2. Germline values: CDR1 LGHNA, CDR2 YSLEER. CDR3 size: 15 residues. Unmatched junction bases numbered 5, after V lost 4 bases and J lost 5 bases. Here the CDR3 DNA reads TGCGCCAGCAGCCTGACTAGCGGGTCCCACAATGAGCAGTTCTTC. Amino acid sequence: CASSLTSGSHNEQFF.

In its sample, this clonotype ranks as medium-sized. This beta chain appears as a stray read in a library generated for alpha chains; its size is not informative. This chain connects TRBV12-3 or TRBV12-4 to TRBJ1-1; D is uncertain. The CDR3 has 13 residues. V lost 3 bases and J lost 0, with 5 bases in between. The CDR3 is CASSFRVNTEAFF. CDR3 DNA: TGTGCCAGCAGTTTTCGGGTGAACACTGAAGCTTTCTTT.

In its sample, this clonotype is medium-sized. The library was designed around alpha chains, so this beta chain is a stray read whose abundance carries little weight. This chain connects TRBV6-5 to TRBJ2-5, with D possibly TRBD2 on 5 matching bases. Germline V gene lookup returns CDR1 MNHEY and CDR2 SVGAGI. V lost 10 bases and J lost 1, with 10 bases in between. This CDR3 region has 12 residues. CDR3 in amino acids: CATARGQETQYF. The CDR3, as DNA: TGTGCCACCGCCCGGGGCCAAGAGACCCAGTACTTC.

This clonotype counts as medium-sized. Since it is a stray read in a library aimed at alpha chains, this beta chain has a size that is not meaningful. CDR3 region: CSVEGTGIAGEQFF. In DNA form, the CDR3 reads TGCAGCGTTGAAGGGACAGGGATCGCTGGGGAGCAGTTCTTC. The chain has TRBV29-1 and TRBJ2-1; 8 positions agree with TRBD1. J lost 10 bases, V lost 1 base, and 9 bases had no gene match. There are 14 residues in the CDR3. Per germline, CDR1 SQVTM and CDR2 ANQGSEA.

Details on this clonotype: A library prepared for alpha chains yielded this beta chain as an off-target read; its size is of little meaning. In DNA form, the CDR3 reads TGTGCCAGCAGTCCGGGTGACGGTAACACCGGGGAGCTGTTTTTT. The encoded protein is CASSPGDGNTGELFF. The V and J genes are TRBV12-3 or TRBV12-4 and TRBJ2-2; no clear D gene. CDR3 size: 15 residues. V lost 5 bases, J lost 2 bases, and 12 bases lay in between.

This clonotype turned up a few times. The size of this beta chain means little, since it is a stray read in a library made for alpha chains. The CDR3 DNA follows: TGTGCCAGCAGCCACAACGCCGGGGCCAACGTCCTGACTTTC. This translates into CASSHNAGANVLTF. This chain uses TRBV3-1 with TRBJ2-6; the D is unclear. V was shortened by 3 bases and J by 4 bases, with 7 bases between the two germline ends. This CDR3 is built from 14 residues. CDR1 LGHDT and CDR2 YNNKEL come from the germline V gene (reference sequence). Full variable domain (remainder filled in from reference TRBV3-1 and TRBJ2-6): DTAVSQTPKYLVTQMGNDKSIKCEQNLGHDTMYWYKQDSKKFLKIMFSYNNKELIINETVPNRFSPKSPDKAHLNLHINSLELGDSAVYFCASSHNAGANVLTFGAGSRLTVL.

In its sample, this clonotype is medium-sized. This beta chain lies outside the target of a library built for alpha chains; its clone size means little. The V and J genes are TRBV20-1 and TRBJ2-2, with 8 bases aligning to TRBD1. The CDR3 contains 14 residues. Germline-derived CDR1 and CDR2 are DFQATT and SNEGSKA (reference sequence). V was pared by 3 bases and J by 9 bases, with 9 bases of the junction left unmatched. In nucleotides, the CDR3 is TGCAGTGCTAGTCCCGGGACAGGTGTAAGGGAGCTGTTTTTT. It is translated as CSASPGTGVRELFF.

This clonotype was found once. This beta chain is off target for a library built for alpha chains, so its abundance means little. J is TRBJ2-1 and V is TRBV7-9; D ambiguous. The CDR3 is made up of 15 amino acids. V shed 5 bases and J shed 8 bases, with 19 bases lying between them. Germline lookup yields CDR1 SEHNR and CDR2 FQNEAQ (reference sequence). The CDR3 loop is CASSPSVSSFYEQFF. In DNA, the CDR3 is TGTGCCAGCAGCCCTTCTGTTAGTAGTTTCTATGAGCAGTTCTTC.

As regards this clonotype: Within a library made for alpha chains, this beta chain is off target, and its count is uninformative. The chain has TRBV27 and TRBJ1-2; D is perhaps TRBD1 (5 bases). V was trimmed by 3 bases and J by 8 bases, leaving 13 bases between them. CDR3 length equals 13 residues. CDR1 is MNHEY, CDR2 SMNVEV, per germline (reference sequence). CDR3 region: CASSFGSGTGYTF. For the CDR3, the DNA is TGTGCCAGCAGTTTTGGATCAGGGACCGGCTACACCTTC.

This clonotype was observed a handful of times. This beta chain lies outside the target of a library built for alpha chains; its clone size means little. The chain has TRBV28 and TRBJ2-7, with TRBD2 matching 8 bases. The germline CDR1 and CDR2 sequences are MDHEN and SYDVKM. J gave up 6 bases and V 7 bases, and 5 bases lay outside the gene matches. The CDR3 covers 12 residues. CDR3 sequence: CASNSGDPEQYF. CDR3 nucleotides: TGTGCCAGCAATAGCGGGGACCCCGAGCAGTACTTC.